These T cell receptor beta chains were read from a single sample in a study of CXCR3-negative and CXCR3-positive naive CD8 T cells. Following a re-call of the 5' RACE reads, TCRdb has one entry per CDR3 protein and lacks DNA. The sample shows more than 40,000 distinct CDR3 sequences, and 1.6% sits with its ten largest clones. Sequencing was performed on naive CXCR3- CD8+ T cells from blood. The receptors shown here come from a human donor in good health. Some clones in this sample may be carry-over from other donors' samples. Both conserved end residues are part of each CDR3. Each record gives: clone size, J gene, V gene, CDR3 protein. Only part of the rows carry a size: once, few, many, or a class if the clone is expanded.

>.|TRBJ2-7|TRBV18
CASSPPSSYEQYF
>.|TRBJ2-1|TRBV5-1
CASSLARVSYNEQFF
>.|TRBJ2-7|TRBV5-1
CASSLISPGQGASYEQYF
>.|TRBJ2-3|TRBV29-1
CSVVYGFDGDTQYF
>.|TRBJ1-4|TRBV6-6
CASRQLPGTGSEKLFF
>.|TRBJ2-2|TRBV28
CASSFPGQSTGELFF
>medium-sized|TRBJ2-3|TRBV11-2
CASSSYLGGSPDTQYF
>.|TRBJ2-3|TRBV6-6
CAIGLGASESTDTQYF
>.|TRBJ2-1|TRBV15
CATSRDQQGLAGAEQFF
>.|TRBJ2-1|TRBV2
CASSGTGEQFF
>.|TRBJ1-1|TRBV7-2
CASSPNPPVLEAFF
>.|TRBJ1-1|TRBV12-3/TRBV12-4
CASSFGPGGLAFF
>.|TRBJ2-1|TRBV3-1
CASSLGTLVDEQFF
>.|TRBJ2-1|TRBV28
CASSLGPGNEQFF
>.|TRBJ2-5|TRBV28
CASSSREGPGTEETQYF
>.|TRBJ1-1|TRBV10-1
CASSTIGTTEAFF
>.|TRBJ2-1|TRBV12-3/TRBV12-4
CASSFGPGNEQFF
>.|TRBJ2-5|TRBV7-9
CASSLGGPLQETQYF
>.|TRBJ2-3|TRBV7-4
CASSFWDSITDTQYF
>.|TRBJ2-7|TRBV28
CASSSVRGDPYEQYF
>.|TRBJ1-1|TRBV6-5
CASSYFAPNTEAFF
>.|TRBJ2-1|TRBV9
CASSVPGLASPGSYNEQFF
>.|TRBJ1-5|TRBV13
CASSSDRDQPQHF
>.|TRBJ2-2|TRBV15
CATRRVSNTGELFF
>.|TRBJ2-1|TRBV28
CASSGLSGDNEQFF
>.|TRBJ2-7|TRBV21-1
CASRGGTLVTYEQYF
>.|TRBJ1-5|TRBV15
CATSSVNQPQHF
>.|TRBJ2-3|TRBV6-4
CASSPDSGGPERPDTQYF
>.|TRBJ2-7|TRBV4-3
CASSQDIGGVSYEQYF
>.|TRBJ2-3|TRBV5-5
CASSLAWGATDTQYF
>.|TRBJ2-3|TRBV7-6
CASSLMGEDTQYF
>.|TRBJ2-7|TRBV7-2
CASSFWGDIDVSITYEQYF
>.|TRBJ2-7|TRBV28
CASNRDSAYEQYF
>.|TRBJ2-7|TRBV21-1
CASSKNPREGSEQYF
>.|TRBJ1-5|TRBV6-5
CASSYAGDQPQHF
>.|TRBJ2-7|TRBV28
CASSFRAGSEQYF
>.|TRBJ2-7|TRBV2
CASSEGGMYEQYF
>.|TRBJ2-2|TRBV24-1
CATSDLGTSGGPNTGELFF
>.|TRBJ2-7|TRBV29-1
CSVEGGQGVYEQYF
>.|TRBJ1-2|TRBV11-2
CASSLKGGYTF
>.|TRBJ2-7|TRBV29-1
CSVLNEREWKYEQYF
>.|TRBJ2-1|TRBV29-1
CSVGPGQGNEQFF
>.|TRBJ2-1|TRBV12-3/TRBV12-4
CASSFNASSPEQFF
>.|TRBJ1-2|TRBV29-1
CSVEDDRAYGYTF
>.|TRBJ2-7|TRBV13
CASSLSLAGVYEQYF
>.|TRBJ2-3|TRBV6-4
CASSGTASTDTQYF
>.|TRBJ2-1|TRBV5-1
CASSESGGAYNEQFF
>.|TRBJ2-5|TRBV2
CASSDGGSETQYF
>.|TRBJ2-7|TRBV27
CASRTTEPGVSYEQYF
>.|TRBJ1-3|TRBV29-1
CSVPGQGNTIYF
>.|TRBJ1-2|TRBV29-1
CSGRSTNYGYTF
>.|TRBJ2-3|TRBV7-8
CASSTGRGKGADTQYF
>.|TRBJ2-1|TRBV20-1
CSAHLAQAGGGLPEQFF
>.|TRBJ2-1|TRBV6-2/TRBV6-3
CASRDGSSYNEQFF
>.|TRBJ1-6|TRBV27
CASRQQGSKSPLHF
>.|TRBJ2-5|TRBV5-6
CASSPRSLGGETWETQYF
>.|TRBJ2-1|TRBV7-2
CASSLGGSGYNEQFF
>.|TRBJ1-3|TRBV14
CASSQMPAGNTIYF
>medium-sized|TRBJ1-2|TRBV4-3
CASSQVNGGEYGYTF